These T cell receptor beta chains were read from a single sample in a study of T cell responses to AZD1222 COVID-19 vaccine. The table came from immunoSEQ multiplex PCR; TCRdb's copy has only in-frame clones and leaves some out. The repertoire includes tens of thousands of clones, around 80% of them detected once, and roughly 5.1% sits in the top ten. Specimen: peripheral blood, collected 28 days after the second AZD1222 dose. The receptor source for this set is an adult who received the AZD1222 COVID-19 vaccine. CDR3s include the opening cysteine and the closing phenylalanine or tryptophan. Fields, in order: D gene, J gene, clone size, V gene, CDR3 DNA, CDR3 protein. A D gene is named only where the DNA matches it firmly. Expanded clones are given a class, and other clones once, few, many or no size at all.

d_gene: TRBD2; j_gene: TRBJ2-7; abundance: .; v_gene: TRBV7-2; CDR3nt: TGTGCCAGCAGCCAGGGACTAGCCCTTTCCTACGAGCAGTACTTC; CDR3aa: CASSQGLALSYEQYF
d_gene: .; j_gene: TRBJ2-3; abundance: .; v_gene: TRBV15; CDR3nt: TGTGCCACCAGCAGGATTTCAGATACGCAGTATTTT; CDR3aa: CATSRISDTQYF
d_gene: .; j_gene: TRBJ1-6; abundance: once; v_gene: TRBV3-1/TRBV3-2; CDR3nt: TGTGCCAGCAGCCCCGCCATATATAATTCACCCCTCCACTTT; CDR3aa: CASSPAIYNSPLHF
d_gene: .; j_gene: TRBJ1-5; abundance: .; v_gene: TRBV19; CDR3nt: TGTGCCAGTACCCCAACGGGGGTTCAGCCCCAGCATTTT; CDR3aa: CASTPTGVQPQHF
d_gene: TRBD2; j_gene: TRBJ2-1; abundance: once; v_gene: TRBV7-7; CDR3nt: TGTGCCGTGGGTGGTAGCGGGAGGTTTAATGAGCAGTTCTTC; CDR3aa: CAVGGSGRFNEQFF
d_gene: .; j_gene: TRBJ2-7; abundance: .; v_gene: TRBV28; CDR3nt: TGTGCCAGCAGGGGGATCTACGAGCAGTACTTC; CDR3aa: CASRGIYEQYF
d_gene: .; j_gene: TRBJ1-1; abundance: .; v_gene: TRBV5-6; CDR3nt: TGTGCCAGCAGTCTACAGGGTTCTAAAGCTTTCTTT; CDR3aa: CASSLQGSKAFF
d_gene: .; j_gene: TRBJ1-1; abundance: once; v_gene: TRBV2; CDR3nt: TGTGCCAGCAAATACAGGGTTGGCACTGAAGCTTTCTTT; CDR3aa: CASKYRVGTEAFF
d_gene: .; j_gene: TRBJ1-4; abundance: few; v_gene: TRBV28; CDR3nt: TGTGCCAGCAGTTTGCAACAGACTAATGAAAAACTGTTTTTT; CDR3aa: CASSLQQTNEKLFF
d_gene: TRBD1; j_gene: TRBJ1-2; abundance: once; v_gene: TRBV10-3; CDR3nt: TGTGCCAGCGAGGGACAGACCAAGTATGGCTACACCTTC; CDR3aa: CASEGQTKYGYTF
d_gene: .; j_gene: TRBJ1-1; abundance: .; v_gene: TRBV5-5; CDR3nt: TGTGCCAGCAGCTTGAAGGGGCCCGAAAGTAGGGAAGCTTTCTTT; CDR3aa: CASSLKGPESREAFF
d_gene: .; j_gene: TRBJ1-5; abundance: .; v_gene: TRBV9; CDR3nt: TGTGCCAGCAGCCCCGGGGACAACCAGCCCCAGCATTTT; CDR3aa: CASSPGDNQPQHF
d_gene: TRBD1; j_gene: TRBJ1-6; abundance: .; v_gene: TRBV4-2; CDR3nt: TGTGCCAGCAGCCAGCTGGGACAGGGAGAGAATTCACCCCTCCACTTT; CDR3aa: CASSQLGQGENSPLHF
d_gene: TRBD1; j_gene: TRBJ2-1; abundance: .; v_gene: TRBV7-2; CDR3nt: TGTGCCAGCAGCTTACCGACAGGGGTTGCCTACAATGAGCAGTTCTTC; CDR3aa: CASSLPTGVAYNEQFF
d_gene: .; j_gene: TRBJ2-1; abundance: .; v_gene: TRBV19; CDR3nt: TGTGCCAGTAAGGGGGAGTACGACAATGAGCAGTTCTTC; CDR3aa: CASKGEYDNEQFF
d_gene: .; j_gene: TRBJ2-1; abundance: .; v_gene: TRBV27; CDR3nt: TGTGCCAGCAGTCATGCAGGGTTCGAGCAGTTCTTC; CDR3aa: CASSHAGFEQFF
d_gene: .; j_gene: TRBJ2-2; abundance: .; v_gene: TRBV6-5; CDR3nt: TGTGCCAGCAGTTACGATGCCCGATCAACCGGGGAGCTGTTTTTT; CDR3aa: CASSYDARSTGELFF
d_gene: .; j_gene: TRBJ1-4; abundance: .; v_gene: TRBV4-1; CDR3nt: TGCGCCAGCAGCCAAGAGCCTTTTAGGGAGTATGAAAAACTGTTTTTT; CDR3aa: CASSQEPFREYEKLFF
d_gene: .; j_gene: TRBJ1-1; abundance: .; v_gene: TRBV5-1; CDR3nt: TGCGCCAGCGGGGGGGAAACGGACACTGAAGCTTTCTTT; CDR3aa: CASGGETDTEAFF
d_gene: .; j_gene: TRBJ1-1; abundance: .; v_gene: TRBV7-8; CDR3nt: TGTGCCAGCAGCTTAGGGGTACAGTCGAGCACTGAAGCTTTCTTT; CDR3aa: CASSLGVQSSTEAFF
d_gene: .; j_gene: TRBJ1-6; abundance: .; v_gene: TRBV6-2/TRBV6-3; CDR3nt: TGTGCCAGCAGTTACTCGACCGGTGGCGGTTCACCCCTCCACTTT; CDR3aa: CASSYSTGGGSPLHF
d_gene: .; j_gene: TRBJ1-1; abundance: .; v_gene: TRBV6-4; CDR3nt: TGTGCCAGCAGTGACAGAACAGGCGAAGCTTTCTTT; CDR3aa: CASSDRTGEAFF
d_gene: .; j_gene: TRBJ2-1; abundance: .; v_gene: TRBV3-1/TRBV3-2; CDR3nt: TGTGCCAGCAGCCAAGTTACTCCGAGGAATGAGCAGTTCTTC; CDR3aa: CASSQVTPRNEQFF
d_gene: .; j_gene: TRBJ1-2; abundance: medium-sized; v_gene: TRBV5-5; CDR3nt: TGTGCCAGCAGCTTGGGTAACTATGGCTACACCTTC; CDR3aa: CASSLGNYGYTF
d_gene: TRBD1; j_gene: TRBJ1-3; abundance: .; v_gene: TRBV3-1/TRBV3-2; CDR3nt: TGTGCCAGCAGTAAGGACAGGGATTTATCTGGAAACACCATATATTTT; CDR3aa: CASSKDRDLSGNTIYF
d_gene: TRBD1; j_gene: TRBJ2-5; abundance: .; v_gene: TRBV6-5; CDR3nt: TGTGCCAGCACCATTCTGACAGGGATCCAAGAGACCCAGTACTTC; CDR3aa: CASTILTGIQETQYF
d_gene: TRBD1; j_gene: TRBJ2-5; abundance: .; v_gene: TRBV5-4; CDR3nt: TGTGCCAGCAGCTTAAACAGGGGCCAAGAGACCCAGTACTTC; CDR3aa: CASSLNRGQETQYF
d_gene: TRBD1; j_gene: TRBJ1-2; abundance: once; v_gene: TRBV4-1; CDR3nt: TGCGCCAGCAGCCAAGAGGGCCAGGGGGCAGGATATGGCTACACCTTC; CDR3aa: CASSQEGQGAGYGYTF
d_gene: TRBD1; j_gene: TRBJ2-5; abundance: .; v_gene: TRBV27; CDR3nt: TGTGCCAGCAGCCCTGACCAACCATACAGGGGCAGGGGAGAGACCCAGTACTTC; CDR3aa: CASSPDQPYRGRGETQYF
d_gene: .; j_gene: TRBJ1-2; abundance: .; v_gene: TRBV19; CDR3nt: TGTGCCAGTAGTATAGACAGTTCCTATGGCTACACCTTC; CDR3aa: CASSIDSSYGYTF
d_gene: TRBD1; j_gene: TRBJ2-2; abundance: .; v_gene: TRBV6-5; CDR3nt: TGTGCCAGCAGTCCCTATCGGACAGGGACCGGGGAGCTGTTTTTT; CDR3aa: CASSPYRTGTGELFF
d_gene: .; j_gene: TRBJ1-4; abundance: .; v_gene: TRBV19; CDR3nt: TGTGCCAGTAGTATAACAGGGCGCACAACTAATGAAAAACTGTTTTTT; CDR3aa: CASSITGRTTNEKLFF
d_gene: .; j_gene: TRBJ1-4; abundance: medium-sized; v_gene: TRBV19; CDR3nt: TGTGCCAGTAGTTCCCATCCGGGGGAAAAACTGTTTTTT; CDR3aa: CASSSHPGEKLFF
d_gene: TRBD1; j_gene: TRBJ1-6; abundance: few; v_gene: TRBV3-1/TRBV3-2; CDR3nt: TGTGCCAGCAGCCTTCAGGGGGCAGGGTCACCCCTCCACTTT; CDR3aa: CASSLQGAGSPLHF
d_gene: .; j_gene: TRBJ1-2; abundance: .; v_gene: TRBV3-1/TRBV3-2; CDR3nt: TGTGCCAGCAGCCTCACTGACACGGGGGGCTACACCTTC; CDR3aa: CASSLTDTGGYTF
d_gene: .; j_gene: TRBJ2-6; abundance: once; v_gene: TRBV3-1/TRBV3-2; CDR3nt: TGTGCCAGCAGCCAGATCCCGGGCTCTCGAGTCCTGACTTTC; CDR3aa: CASSQIPGSRVLTF
d_gene: .; j_gene: TRBJ1-3; abundance: .; v_gene: TRBV28; CDR3nt: TGTGCCAGCAGTTCCCCGGCCACCATATATTTT; CDR3aa: CASSSPATIYF
d_gene: TRBD1; j_gene: TRBJ2-7; abundance: .; v_gene: TRBV10-1; CDR3nt: TGCGCCAGCAGTCTGGGACAGGGGGCCTACGAGCAGTACTTC; CDR3aa: CASSLGQGAYEQYF
d_gene: .; j_gene: TRBJ1-5; abundance: .; v_gene: TRBV27; CDR3nt: TGTGCCAGCAGTAGATTCGCAGAGGCCAGACAGCCCCAGCATTTT; CDR3aa: CASSRFAEARQPQHF
d_gene: TRBD1; j_gene: TRBJ1-3; abundance: .; v_gene: TRBV28; CDR3nt: TGTGCCAGCAGACAGGGGGCCTTCAACTCTGGAAACACCATATATTTT; CDR3aa: CASRQGAFNSGNTIYF
d_gene: .; j_gene: TRBJ1-1; abundance: .; v_gene: TRBV2; CDR3nt: TGTGCCAGCAGTGACGGAATGAACACTGAAGCTTTCTTT; CDR3aa: CASSDGMNTEAFF
d_gene: .; j_gene: TRBJ1-1; abundance: .; v_gene: TRBV6-5; CDR3nt: TGTGCCAGCAGTTCCCCGGCCCTGTCCAGTGAAGCTTTCTTT; CDR3aa: CASSSPALSSEAFF
d_gene: TRBD2; j_gene: TRBJ2-1; abundance: .; v_gene: TRBV7-8; CDR3nt: TGTGCCAGCAGCTCAGGACCTAGCGGGAGAACCTACAATGAGCAGTTCTTC; CDR3aa: CASSSGPSGRTYNEQFF
d_gene: TRBD1; j_gene: TRBJ1-5; abundance: .; v_gene: TRBV7-2; CDR3nt: TGTGCCAGCAGCGAGACAGGGAACAATCAGCCCCAGCATTTT; CDR3aa: CASSETGNNQPQHF
d_gene: .; j_gene: TRBJ2-1; abundance: .; v_gene: TRBV10-3; CDR3nt: TGTGCCATCAGTGTTAACAATGAGCAGTTCTTC; CDR3aa: CAISVNNEQFF
d_gene: TRBD2; j_gene: TRBJ2-1; abundance: .; v_gene: TRBV27; CDR3nt: TGTGCCAGCAGTTTAAACCGGGGAGCGGGAGGAGGGAACAATGAGCAGTTCTTC; CDR3aa: CASSLNRGAGGGNNEQFF